The source of this T cell receptor beta chain is a study of CD8 T cells in Susac syndrome (dated by TCRdb to between 2018 and 2020). For the wider study: Whether CD8+ T cell activation and differentiation in Susac syndrome was antigen driven was tested using repertoire sequencing.

RNA was extracted using the RNeasy kit, and about 0.45 to 1 microgram was reverse transcribed with random hexamers. The immunoSEQ multiplex PCR assay, covering 54 Vbeta and 13 Jbeta segments, was used to amplify TCR beta CDR3 regions. To correct PCR amplification bias, a synthetic template baseline was used for both primer optimization and computational correction. The study's own analysis went as follows. Reads were annotated to V, D and J genes according to IMGT and were analyzed with immunoSEQ Analyzer, with only productive sequences retained. To calculate clonality, Shannon entropy was normalized by log2 of the number of productive unique sequences and then subtracted from one. For each patient and control, public and private clones were evaluated within the 100 most prevalent clones. Susac-specific clones were defined as absent from healthy and MS cohorts, about 1,000 published viral clones and other ImmuneACCESS disease sequences. TCRdb reworked the public reads: Q25 trimming with fastp, MiXCR clone assembly, productive beta chains retained. A single entry per CDR3 protein holds the most common genes and DNA from its merged rows. The V and J calls were not made by the authors but by TCRdb's processing. The sample includes roughly 200,000 distinct CDR3 sequences, with around 95% observed a single time. Jointly, the top ten make up approximately 0.1% of the sample.

Per the germline V gene, MGHRA is the CDR1 and YSYEKL is the CDR2. V and J are trimmed by 4 bases and 5 bases, and the gene matches miss 7 bases of the junction. CDR3 length: 15 amino acids, cysteine to phenylalanine. The CDR3 DNA has 45 bases and is translated from base 1. On this clonotype itself: The antigen this receptor binds is unknown. Per-base qualities were not stored, and no clone one base away is much larger.

What the research found in general, with its limitations: The study acknowledged that relatively few individuals were included in the TCR sequencing and HLA analysis.

High-throughput TCR beta sequencing profiled peripheral blood CD8+ and CD4+ T cells from healthy donors, Susac syndrome patients and multiple sclerosis patients. Multiple sclerosis controls were treatment-naive patients with stable or active relapsing-remitting disease fulfilling revised McDonald criteria. Bulk CD8+ and CD4+ T cells were purified by magnetic negative isolation, whereas CD8+ TEMRA cells were enriched by FACS. Blood was collected in EDTA tubes and processed within 24 hours, with PBMCs isolated through density gradient centrifugation. PBMCs intended for TCR sequencing were frozen in liquid nitrogen and were later thawed in a 37 degrees C water bath. The sorted or isolated CD4+, CD8+ and CD8+ TEMRA cells reached a purity of at least 90%.

The sequencing sample was made of CD4+ T cells from PBMCs. The TCR originated in a human donor with multiple sclerosis. Recombination connected TRBV4-1 to TRBJ2-5, with 10 bases in between that match TRBD2. The nucleotide sequence reads TGCGCCAGCAGCCTTATAGCGGGGGGAGGGGAGACCCAGTACTTC. This sequence encodes CASSLIAGGGETQYF.